This is a list of T cell receptor beta chains from one sample in a study of spatial heterogeneity in lung cancer. TCRdb ran MiXCR on the 5' RACE reads and lists one entry per CDR3 protein. The sample includes roughly 8,500 distinct CDR3 sequences, 6.5% to 8% of them seen just once. The sample in question was PBMCs, obtained at surgery. These receptors were obtained from a female donor with early-stage non-small cell lung cancer. Both conserved end residues are part of each CDR3. D genes are given only for firm matches. Clone size is not always given. Where it is, it says once, few, many or a class for expanded clones.

d_gene: TRBD2; j_gene: TRBJ2-3; abundance: many; v_gene: TRBV6-1; CDR3nt: TGTGCCAGCAGTGAAGGGGGTCCCTGGCTAGCGGGGGGCCGCGCGAGCACAGATACGCAGTATTTT; CDR3aa: CASSEGGPWLAGGRASTDTQYF
d_gene: -; j_gene: TRBJ1-2; abundance: few; v_gene: TRBV6-6; CDR3nt: TGTGCCAGCAGCTCGAGCCCAGAACTAGGCTATGGCTACACCTTC; CDR3aa: CASSSSPELGYGYTF
d_gene: -; j_gene: TRBJ1-2; abundance: many; v_gene: TRBV6-6; CDR3nt: TGTGCCAGCAGTGGGTCACTAAGTAGGGGCTATGGCTACACCTTC; CDR3aa: CASSGSLSRGYGYTF
d_gene: TRBD2; j_gene: TRBJ2-5; abundance: many; v_gene: TRBV11-3; CDR3nt: TGTGCCAGCAGCGAAGGAGGTAGCGGGGGACAGACCCAGTACTTC; CDR3aa: CASSEGGSGGQTQYF
d_gene: -; j_gene: TRBJ1-3; abundance: -; v_gene: TRBV20-1; CDR3nt: TGCAGTGCTAGGCTAACAGACAACTCTGGAAACACCATATATTTT; CDR3aa: CSARLTDNSGNTIYF
d_gene: -; j_gene: TRBJ1-3; abundance: many; v_gene: TRBV6-2/TRBV6-3; CDR3nt: TGTGCCAGCAGTCAGCAGACAGCCACCTCTGGAAACACCATATATTTT; CDR3aa: CASSQQTATSGNTIYF
d_gene: TRBD2; j_gene: TRBJ2-7; abundance: medium-sized; v_gene: TRBV20-1; CDR3nt: TGCAGTGCTTCTGGACTAGCGGGAAGACTCGGGTACGAGCAGTACTTC; CDR3aa: CSASGLAGRLGYEQYF
d_gene: -; j_gene: TRBJ2-7; abundance: medium-sized; v_gene: TRBV23-1; CDR3nt: TGCGCCAGCAGTCGGACGGGGATTGACTACGAGCAGTACTTC; CDR3aa: CASSRTGIDYEQYF
d_gene: -; j_gene: TRBJ2-5; abundance: medium-sized; v_gene: TRBV23-1; CDR3nt: TGCGCCAGCCGAGGGTGGCGGGGAGAGACCCAGTACTTC; CDR3aa: CASRGWRGETQYF
d_gene: -; j_gene: TRBJ2-6; abundance: many; v_gene: TRBV5-8; CDR3nt: TGTGCCAGCAGCTACTTAGGGCAGACCGGGGCCAACGTCCTGACTTTC; CDR3aa: CASSYLGQTGANVLTF
d_gene: TRBD2; j_gene: TRBJ2-3; abundance: many; v_gene: TRBV5-1; CDR3nt: TGCGCCAGCAGCTCTGGGACTAGCGGGGGGAATACGCAGTATTTT; CDR3aa: CASSSGTSGGNTQYF
d_gene: -; j_gene: TRBJ2-7; abundance: many; v_gene: TRBV12-3/TRBV12-4; CDR3nt: TGTGCCAGCAGTTTATGGTCAATCTCCTACGAGCAGTACTTC; CDR3aa: CASSLWSISYEQYF
d_gene: -; j_gene: TRBJ1-1; abundance: many; v_gene: TRBV6-5; CDR3nt: TGTGCCAGCAGTTATGAACCCCTCGGGACTGAAGCTTTCTTT; CDR3aa: CASSYEPLGTEAFF
d_gene: -; j_gene: TRBJ1-2; abundance: many; v_gene: TRBV10-3; CDR3nt: TGTGCCATCAGTGAGTCTGGAGGGGAGGGGAATGGCTACACCTTC; CDR3aa: CAISESGGEGNGYTF
d_gene: TRBD1; j_gene: TRBJ1-2; abundance: many; v_gene: TRBV6-5; CDR3nt: TGTGCCACCCAACAGGGGGCATCGGGCGGCTACACCTTC; CDR3aa: CATQQGASGGYTF
d_gene: -; j_gene: TRBJ1-5; abundance: medium-sized; v_gene: TRBV7-9; CDR3nt: TGTGCCAGCAGCTTAGGTGCCGTGTATAGCAATCAGCCCCAGCATTTT; CDR3aa: CASSLGAVYSNQPQHF
d_gene: -; j_gene: TRBJ2-1; abundance: medium-sized; v_gene: TRBV27; CDR3nt: TGTGCCAGCAGTTTATCGCGCGGGGAGGAGTACAATGAGCAGTTCTTC; CDR3aa: CASSLSRGEEYNEQFF
d_gene: TRBD2; j_gene: TRBJ2-1; abundance: many; v_gene: TRBV14; CDR3nt: TGTGCCAGCAGCCCCCCTAGCGGGATAGTGGGCAATGAGCAGTTCTTC; CDR3aa: CASSPPSGIVGNEQFF
d_gene: TRBD1; j_gene: TRBJ2-7; abundance: -; v_gene: TRBV11-3; CDR3nt: TGTGCCAGCAGCTTAGTACAAACAGGGGCAATCTACGAGCAGTACTTC; CDR3aa: CASSLVQTGAIYEQYF
d_gene: TRBD1; j_gene: TRBJ2-5; abundance: many; v_gene: TRBV6-2/TRBV6-3; CDR3nt: TGTGCCAGCAGTTACGGTGGGACAGGCCCCCAAGAGACCCAGTACTTC; CDR3aa: CASSYGGTGPQETQYF
d_gene: TRBD1; j_gene: TRBJ2-4; abundance: many; v_gene: TRBV18; CDR3nt: TGTGCCAGCTCACTGACAGGGGACACCGACTCGAAAAACATTCAGTACTTC; CDR3aa: CASSLTGDTDSKNIQYF
d_gene: TRBD2; j_gene: TRBJ2-1; abundance: medium-sized; v_gene: TRBV23-1; CDR3nt: TGCGCCAGCAGTCCTCCTAGCGGGAGGATAGGTTACAATGAGCAGTTCTTC; CDR3aa: CASSPPSGRIGYNEQFF
d_gene: -; j_gene: TRBJ1-4; abundance: many; v_gene: TRBV19; CDR3nt: TGTGCCAGTACCATCCAGGGGATCCGGGTGGCAACTAATGAAAAACTGTTTTTT; CDR3aa: CASTIQGIRVATNEKLFF
d_gene: -; j_gene: TRBJ2-1; abundance: many; v_gene: TRBV19; CDR3nt: TGTGCCAGTAGTATTAGCACGCACTCCTACAATGAGCAGTTCTTC; CDR3aa: CASSISTHSYNEQFF
d_gene: -; j_gene: TRBJ2-5; abundance: few; v_gene: TRBV10-3; CDR3nt: TGTGCCATCAGTGAGTCTGCCAGCCAAGAGACCCAGTACTTC; CDR3aa: CAISESASQETQYF
d_gene: TRBD1; j_gene: TRBJ1-2; abundance: medium-sized; v_gene: TRBV7-2; CDR3nt: TGTGCCAGCAGCTTTACAGGGGGTAGCAGGGGCTACACCTTC; CDR3aa: CASSFTGGSRGYTF
d_gene: -; j_gene: TRBJ1-6; abundance: many; v_gene: TRBV2; CDR3nt: TGTGCCAGCATAGATATGCCCGTGGGCGTTGCGAATTCACCCCTCCACTTT; CDR3aa: CASIDMPVGVANSPLHF
d_gene: -; j_gene: TRBJ2-2; abundance: medium-sized; v_gene: TRBV24-1; CDR3nt: TGTGCCACCAGTGATTTGTGGGGTCTCGGGGAGCTGTTTTTT; CDR3aa: CATSDLWGLGELFF
d_gene: -; j_gene: TRBJ2-4; abundance: many; v_gene: TRBV20-1; CDR3nt: TGCAGTGCCCTCGAGACAGGTTCAGCCAAAAACATTCAGTACTTC; CDR3aa: CSALETGSAKNIQYF
d_gene: -; j_gene: TRBJ1-5; abundance: medium-sized; v_gene: TRBV6-6; CDR3nt: TGTGCCAGCAGAGAGGACAGTGTGGAGCCCCAGCATTTT; CDR3aa: CASREDSVEPQHF
d_gene: TRBD2; j_gene: TRBJ2-1; abundance: -; v_gene: TRBV20-1; CDR3nt: TGCAGTGCTAGAGACGGGGCGGGAGGGCCTAAGAATGAGCAGTTCTTC; CDR3aa: CSARDGAGGPKNEQFF
d_gene: -; j_gene: TRBJ1-1; abundance: many; v_gene: TRBV5-1; CDR3nt: TGCGCCAGCAGCTTGGGATACGCGAGCACTGAAGCTTTCTTT; CDR3aa: CASSLGYASTEAFF
d_gene: TRBD1; j_gene: TRBJ2-3; abundance: medium-sized; v_gene: TRBV12-3/TRBV12-4; CDR3nt: TGTGCCAGCAGTCCACACAGGGGAGATACGCAGTATTTT; CDR3aa: CASSPHRGDTQYF
d_gene: TRBD1; j_gene: TRBJ2-1; abundance: medium-sized; v_gene: TRBV20-1; CDR3nt: TGCAGTGCTAGGAACCTCCGGGACAGGGGTTACAATGAGCAGTTCTTC; CDR3aa: CSARNLRDRGYNEQFF
d_gene: -; j_gene: TRBJ2-7; abundance: -; v_gene: TRBV16; CDR3nt: TGTGCCAGCAGTCCTCAGGGGTTCTCCTACGAGCAGTACTTC; CDR3aa: CASSPQGFSYEQYF
d_gene: -; j_gene: TRBJ1-1; abundance: few; v_gene: TRBV6-5; CDR3nt: TGTGCCAGCAGTCCTGACGGGGGTTCCGAAGCTTTCTTT; CDR3aa: CASSPDGGSEAFF
d_gene: -; j_gene: TRBJ2-3; abundance: many; v_gene: TRBV5-1; CDR3nt: TGCGCCAGCAGCTCGGGGCTCCGGCTAGACTCACGGGATACGCAGTATTTT; CDR3aa: CASSSGLRLDSRDTQYF
d_gene: TRBD1; j_gene: TRBJ1-2; abundance: many; v_gene: TRBV7-3; CDR3nt: TGTGCCAGCAGCTTTGGGACAGGGCCCAACTATGGCTACACCTTC; CDR3aa: CASSFGTGPNYGYTF
d_gene: -; j_gene: TRBJ1-5; abundance: many; v_gene: TRBV28; CDR3nt: TGTGCCAGCAGTTTATCGCTGGTCAGCAATCAGCCCCAGCATTTT; CDR3aa: CASSLSLVSNQPQHF
d_gene: -; j_gene: TRBJ2-3; abundance: many; v_gene: TRBV5-5; CDR3nt: TGTGCCAGCAGCGAACCGAGCACAGATACGCAGTATTTT; CDR3aa: CASSEPSTDTQYF
d_gene: -; j_gene: TRBJ2-7; abundance: -; v_gene: TRBV7-2; CDR3nt: TGTGCCAGCAGCTTTGGTGGCGCCAGCTCCTACGAGCAGTACTTC; CDR3aa: CASSFGGASSYEQYF
d_gene: TRBD1; j_gene: TRBJ2-7; abundance: few; v_gene: TRBV20-1; CDR3nt: TGCAGTGCCCCCCCCCGAACAGGGGGCGAGCAGTACTTC; CDR3aa: CSAPPRTGGEQYF
d_gene: TRBD1; j_gene: TRBJ2-3; abundance: medium-sized; v_gene: TRBV10-2; CDR3nt: TGCGCCACTGAAAGACCGGGACAGGGCCCAGATACGCAGTATTTT; CDR3aa: CATERPGQGPDTQYF
d_gene: TRBD1; j_gene: TRBJ2-4; abundance: many; v_gene: TRBV5-1; CDR3nt: TGCGCCAGCAGCTGGGGGACAGATCTAGCCAAAAACATTCAGTACTTC; CDR3aa: CASSWGTDLAKNIQYF
d_gene: -; j_gene: TRBJ2-2; abundance: -; v_gene: TRBV9; CDR3nt: TGTGCCAGCAGCGTAGGTAGCGGCGCAAACACCGGGGAGCTGTTTTTT; CDR3aa: CASSVGSGANTGELFF
d_gene: -; j_gene: TRBJ2-3; abundance: many; v_gene: TRBV2; CDR3nt: TGTGCCAGCACCCTTTTGGCCGGTAGCACAGATACGCAGTATTTT; CDR3aa: CASTLLAGSTDTQYF
d_gene: -; j_gene: TRBJ2-1; abundance: -; v_gene: TRBV6-1; CDR3nt: TGTGCCAGCAGTGAAGCTGGCGGGGGCCTCAGCTCCTACAATGAGCAGTTCTTC; CDR3aa: CASSEAGGGLSSYNEQFF
d_gene: TRBD1; j_gene: TRBJ1-2; abundance: medium-sized; v_gene: TRBV20-1; CDR3nt: TGCGGGTCCCGGGACAGCTCTAACTATGGCTACACCTTC; CDR3aa: CGSRDSSNYGYTF
d_gene: -; j_gene: TRBJ1-2; abundance: -; v_gene: TRBV30; CDR3nt: TGTGCCTGGCTGGGCAGGGACCGCTATGGCTACACCTTC; CDR3aa: CAWLGRDRYGYTF